Below are 27 T cell receptor beta chains sequenced from a single sample in a study of breast tumors, draining lymph nodes, adjacent tissues. Axillary draining lymph nodes of breast cancer patients supplied the node samples. Each CDR3 protein is one row after TCRdb ran MiXCR on the multiplex PCR reads. This sample has more than 80,000 distinct CDR3 sequences, with around 30% found just once. What was sequenced was axillary lymph node tissue. These receptor sequences come from a female donor with breast cancer. Some clones in this sample may be carry-over from other donors' samples.

This clonotype was recorded many times. Just one base apart from a much larger clone, this may be a read error. The V and J genes are TRBV20-1 and TRBJ2-7; 8 bases fit TRBD2. J gave up 2 bases and V 2 bases, and 8 bases lay outside the gene matches. The CDR3 is made up of 15 amino acids. Germline CDR1 DFQATT, CDR2 SNEGSKA (reference sequence). The CDR3 spells CSARPWSGGPYEQYF. The DNA of the CDR3 is TGCAGTGCTAGACCTTGGAGCGGGGGACCCTACGAGCAGTACTTC.

The CDR3 spells CASSVRTGTSKNIQYF. The CDR3, as DNA: TGTGCCAGCAGCGTGAGGACAGGGACGTCCAAAAACATTCAGTACTTC. The rearrangement uses TRBV5-5 and TRBJ2-4, with 8 positions matching TRBD1. V dropped 4 bases and J dropped 2; count of bases not matched to a gene: 8. The germline V gene encodes CDR1 SGHKS and CDR2 YYEKEE (reference sequence). The CDR3 runs to 16 residues.

This clonotype has a count of ten or more. This chain joins TRBV24-1 and TRBJ2-1, with 7 bases that match TRBD1. The CDR3 contains 14 residues. J lost 6 bases, V lost 3 bases, and 4 bases had no gene match. Germline lookup yields CDR1 KGHDR and CDR2 SFDVKD. CDR3 loop: CATSDTQGFNEQFF. As DNA, the CDR3 is TGTGCCACCAGTGATACACAGGGGTTCAATGAGCAGTTCTTC.

Remarks on this clonotype: It is likely a read error, because the conserved phenylalanine at the end of the CDR3 is missing. V and J are TRBV12-5 and TRBJ2-7; D gene unclear. This CDR3 spans 13 amino acids. Germline V gene data show CDR1 as LGHNT and CDR2 as FRNRAP. V lost 7 bases and J lost 3, with 13 bases in between. CDR3 sequence: CASANTANYEQYS. CDR3 coding DNA: TGTGCTAGTGCCAATACGGCAAACTACGAGCAGTACTCC.

On this clonotype: This CDR3 is missing its conserved last phenylalanine or tryptophan, likely due to a read error. The chain couples TRBV7-9 to TRBJ2-7; D is undetermined. The germline CDR1 and CDR2 sequences are SEHNR and FQNEAQ (reference sequence). The V gene lost 6 bases and the J gene lost 6 bases, with 12 bases spanning the gap. The CDR3 covers 12 residues. CDR3 sequence reads: CASRFGVSEQYI. CDR3 nucleotides: TGTGCCAGCAGATTTGGCGTATCCGAGCAGTACATC.

This rearrangement joins TRBV25-1 to TRBJ2-7; the match to TRBD1 covers 7 bases. The CDR3 loop spans 15 amino acids. With V trimmed by 7 bases and J by 3 bases, 12 bases remained unmatched. Germline CDR1 and CDR2: MGHDK and SYGVNS. The CDR3 coding sequence is TGTGCCAGCAAAAACCGGGACAGTCCCTACTACGAGCAGTACTTC. Residues: CASKNRDSPYYEQYF.

The sample holds many counts of this clonotype. The rearrangement joins TRBV7-2 to TRBJ2-3, with a possible D match to TRBD1 (5 bases). CDR1 SGHTA and CDR2 FQGNSA come from the germline V gene. The CDR3 runs 16 residues. Trimming removed 6 bases from V and 5 bases from J, with 21 bases in between. CDR3 sequence: CASRWGRVGPGDTQYF. CDR3 sequence (DNA): TGTGCCAGCAGGTGGGGCAGGGTAGGTCCGGGAGATACGCAGTATTTT.

This clonotype was counted ten times or more. The V gene is TRBV5-1, the J gene TRBJ2-7, with TRBD2 as a possible D gene (5 bases). The CDR3 consists of 14 residues. Germline loops: CDR1 SGHRS, CDR2 YFSETQ. Trimming pared 0 bases from V and 3 bases from J, leaving 10 bases between. CDR3 in amino acids: CASSLAGENYEQYF. The CDR3 DNA is TGCGCCAGCAGCTTGGCCGGGGAGAACTACGAGCAGTACTTC.

This clonotype was seen at least ten times. The chain uses TRBV7-3 and TRBJ2-6, with a tentative D call TRBD2 (5 bases). Germline CDR1 and CDR2: SGHTA and FQGTGA. There are 15 residues in the CDR3. Deletions cut 4 bases from V and 2 bases from J, with 9 bases between. CDR3 sequence (DNA): TGTGCCAGCAGCTCCGTCGGGGCTGGGGCCAACGTCCTGACTTTC. Protein: CASSSVGAGANVLTF. Variable domain in full (rest from reference TRBV7-3 and TRBJ2-6): GAGVSQTPSNKVTEKGKYVELRCDPISGHTALYWYRQSLGQGPEFLIYFQGTGAADDSGLPNDRFFAVRPEGSVSTLKIQRTERGDSAVYLCASSSVGAGANVLTFGAGSRLTVL.

This clonotype appeared many times. This chain uses TRBV4-1 with TRBJ2-2; 9 bases fit TRBD2. The CDR3 is made up of 15 amino acids. With 1 base clipped from V and 6 bases from J, the junction kept 3 bases outside the gene matches. CDR1 MGHRA and CDR2 YSYEKL come from the germline V gene. CDR3 nucleotide sequence: TGCGCCAGCAGCCAAGCCGGGACTAGCTCCGGGGAGCTGTTTTTT. Its translation: CASSQAGTSSGELFF.

As to this clonotype: It may be a read error: a sequence one base away is much more abundant. No conserved phenylalanine or tryptophan ends this CDR3, so it is likely a read error. The V gene is TRBV6-1, the J gene TRBJ1-5; unclear D gene. Germline loops: CDR1 MNHNS, CDR2 SASEGT. This CDR3 spans 15 amino acids. V was trimmed by 6 bases and J by 0 bases, leaving 12 bases between them. As DNA, the CDR3 is TGTGCCAGCAGAAGCGATACGTATAGCAATCAGCCCCAGCATTCT. Its translation is CASRSDTYSNQPQHS.

The sample holds many counts of this clonotype. The V call is TRBV20-1, the J call TRBJ1-5, with 7 bases identical to TRBD1. CDR1 is DFQATT, CDR2 SNEGSKA, per germline (reference sequence). Trimming cost V 5 bases and J 0 bases; bases outside gene matches: 7. The CDR3 runs 15 residues. CDR3 DNA: TGCAGTGCTCCGCGACAGGGAGTTAGCAATCAGCCCCAGCATTTT. The encoded protein is CSAPRQGVSNQPQHF.

As to this clonotype: A much more abundant neighbour one base away suggests this may be a read error. The V and J genes are TRBV6-5 and TRBJ2-1; TRBD2 aligns across 10 bases. Germline V CDR1 and CDR2: MNHEY, SVGAGI. This CDR3 is built from 16 residues. The CDR3 coding sequence is TGTGCCAGCAGTCACTCGATTTTTAGCGGGGGGAGTGAGCAGCTCTTC. It yields the protein CASSHSIFSGGSEQLF.

This clonotype was observed at least ten times. V is TRBV20-1 and J is TRBJ2-3, with 10 bases aligning to TRBD2. Germline V gene data show CDR1 as DFQATT and CDR2 as SNEGSKA (reference sequence). The CDR3 has 15 residues. V dropped 1 base and J dropped 6; count of bases not matched to a gene: 7. This chain's CDR3 is CSARGPSGSADTQYF. The CDR3 DNA follows: TGCAGTGCTAGAGGACCTAGCGGGAGTGCGGATACGCAGTATTTT.

In regard to this clonotype: A much bigger clone sits one base away, suggesting this may be a read error. The chain couples TRBV7-3 to TRBJ2-4; D possibly uses TRBD1 or TRBD2 (5 bases each). CDR1 is SGHTA, CDR2 FQGTGA, per germline. The V end lost 5 bases, the J end lost 6 bases, and 17 bases lay between the germline ends. The CDR3 totals 15 residues. The CDR3 region is CASSTPESGRNIQYF. Written as DNA, the CDR3 is TGTGCCAGCAGCACACCTGAATCAGGGAGAAACATTCAGTACTTC.

The rearrangement uses TRBV20-1 and TRBJ2-3; D uncertain. The V gene's germline CDR1 is DFQATT and CDR2 SNEGSKA (reference sequence). The V gene lost 3 bases and the J gene lost 0 bases, with 10 bases spanning the gap. The CDR3 is 14 amino acids. The CDR3 here is CSARSISSTDTQYF. The CDR3 DNA follows: TGCAGTGCTAGGTCCATTTCTAGCACAGATACGCAGTATTTT.

As to this clonotype: Since the CDR3 does not end with the conserved phenylalanine or tryptophan, this likely comes from a read error. The chain combines TRBV6-5 with TRBJ1-2; possible D gene TRBD1, 6 bases. From germline, CDR1 is MNHEY and CDR2 SVGAGI. This CDR3 contains 16 residues. CDR3 sequence: CASSHSRQAYLYGYTS. CDR3 DNA sequence: TGTGCCAGCAGTCACTCTAGACAGGCTTACTTATATGGCTACACCTCC.

In its sample, this clonotype was seen a few times. The J gene is TRBJ2-5, the V gene TRBV6-4, with D uncertain. Trimming shortened V by 5 bases and J by 3 bases, and 10 bases separated the two germline ends. CDR1 and CDR2 (germline): MRHNA, SNTAGT. CDR3 length equals 13 residues. Here the CDR3 reads CASSHHRKETQYF. CDR3 nucleotides: TGTGCCAGCAGTCATCACAGAAAAGAGACCCAGTACTTC.

This clonotype has at least ten counts. V and J are TRBV11-3 and TRBJ2-5, with D maybe TRBD1 (5 bases). CDR1 is SGHNT, CDR2 YENEEA, per germline. Trimming shortened V by 4 bases and J by 5 bases, and 14 bases separated the two germline ends. CDR3 size: 14 residues. CDR3 coding DNA: TGTGCCAGCAGCTCCCCAGATAAGGGGGAGACCCAGTACTTC. It yields the protein CASSSPDKGETQYF.

This clonotype was detected ten times or more. Here the CDR3 reads CASSYSGPYGYTF. The CDR3 DNA follows: TGTGCCAGCAGTTACTCGGGACCCTATGGCTACACCTTC. The genes are TRBV6-5 and TRBJ1-2, with TRBD1 as a possible D gene (5 bases). The CDR3 contains 13 residues. Per the germline V gene, CDR1 is MNHEY and CDR2 is SVGAGI. V lost 0 bases, J lost 4 bases, and 6 bases lay in between.

This clonotype has ten or more counts. V gene TRBV12-5 combines with J gene TRBJ1-6, with 8 bases identical to TRBD1. The germline gives CDR1 LGHNT, CDR2 FRNRAP. The CDR3 covers 19 residues. J lost 2 bases, V lost 6 bases, and 15 bases had no gene match. The CDR3 DNA reads TGTGCTAGTGGCGTCTTCGGGACAGGCAATCTTCCCTATAATTCACCCCTCCACTTT. The encoded protein is CASGVFGTGNLPYNSPLHF.

The CDR3 nucleotides read TGTGCCAGCAGTCTAGCGGGAGCTCCCTCCTACGAGCAGTACTTC. It is translated as CASSLAGAPSYEQYF. This chain links TRBV7-9 with TRBJ2-7, with TRBD2 matching over 10 bases. V lost 6 bases to trimming and J lost 0 bases; unmatched junction nucleotides: 5. Germline V gene sequence: CDR1 SEHNR, CDR2 FQNEAQ (reference sequence). The CDR3 has 15 amino acids.

This clonotype was seen ten or more times. The rearrangement links TRBV2 to TRBJ1-1; D is undetermined. CDR3 size: 11 residues. Trimming took off 3 bases at V and 11 bases at J, with 10 bases between the two ends. CDR1 and CDR2 (germline): SNHLY, FYNNEI. The CDR3 nucleotides are TGTGCCAGCAGTGATGAGCGGAGGGCTTTCTTT. Translating gives CASSDERRAFF.

The table lists this clonotype with many counts. The V call is TRBV12-3 or TRBV12-4, the J call TRBJ2-7; D perhaps matches TRBD1 (6 bases). The germline V and J ends were trimmed by 6 bases and 4 bases, with 16 bases remaining between them. This CDR3 region has 14 residues. The CDR3 DNA sequence: TGTGCCAGCAGCCCGGGACAAACTTTTTACGAGCAGTACTTC. Residues: CASSPGQTFYEQYF.

As DNA, the CDR3 is TGTGCCAGCAGCTTGGACAGGGGGAATGAAAAACTGTTTTTT. As protein: CASSLDRGNEKLFF. The rearrangement uses TRBV7-6 and TRBJ1-4, with TRBD1 matching over 10 bases. Trimming took 3 bases from V and 5 from J; bases not matched to a gene: 0. Germline V gene sequence: CDR1 SGHVS, CDR2 FNYEAQ. This CDR3 comprises 14 residues.

This clonotype appeared many times. The J gene is TRBJ1-2, the V gene TRBV28; D is possibly TRBD1 (5 bases). Germline V gene lookup returns CDR1 MDHEN and CDR2 SYDVKM. V was clipped by 10 bases and J by 4 bases, with 22 bases between them. The CDR3 totals 15 residues. CDR3 sequence reads: CATKGGDAGSYGYTF. The CDR3 DNA reads as TGTGCCACCAAAGGCGGGGACGCGGGTAGCTATGGCTACACCTTC.

Of note for this clonotype: One junction end disagrees with the germline gene, perhaps due to a read error. The gene calls are TRBV9 and TRBJ2-3, with 7 bases fitting TRBD2. The length of the CDR3 is 14 residues. From germline, CDR1 is SGDLS and CDR2 YYNGEE. CDR3 bases: TGTGTCAGCAGCGTAGGCGGGAGCGCAGATACGCAGTCTTTT. It specifies CVSSVGGSADTQSF.